The 32 T cell receptor beta chains below were found in one sample sequenced in a study of breast tumors, draining lymph nodes, adjacent tissues. TCRdb reprocessed the multiplex PCR reads via MiXCR and lists one record per CDR3 protein. Of about 21,000 distinct CDR3 sequences listed, roughly two fifths were seen once; the top ten hold around a quarter. Sequenced input: breast tumor tissue. Every receptor here comes from a female donor with breast cancer. Some clones in this sample may be carry-over from other donors' samples.

The V gene is TRBV5-6, the J gene TRBJ1-2; D is possibly TRBD1 (6 bases). The length of the CDR3 is 14 residues. Looked up from germline, CDR1 is SGHDT and CDR2 is YYEEEE. Between the trimmed V and J ends, which lost 5 bases and 0 bases, there was a span of 11 bases. CDR3 sequence: CASSSGQSNYGYTF. The CDR3 DNA sequence: TGTGCCAGCAGTTCCGGACAGTCTAACTATGGCTACACCTTC.

This clonotype came up many times. This chain links TRBV20-1 with TRBJ2-2; D may be TRBD1 or TRBD2 (5 bases each). Germline lookup yields CDR1 DFQATT and CDR2 SNEGSKA (reference sequence). The CDR3 runs 15 residues. This chain's CDR3 is CRVEGPGLKTGELFF. CDR3 in DNA: TGCAGGGTCGAGGGGCCAGGCCTTAAGACCGGGGAGCTGTTTTTT.

The chain carries TRBV14 and TRBJ2-1, with D unresolved. This CDR3 comprises 11 residues. Per the germline V gene, CDR1 is SGHDN and CDR2 is FVKESK. Trimming removed 2 bases at V and 8 bases at J, with 4 bases between. CDR3 nucleotide sequence: TGTGCCAGCAGCCAAAATTATGAGCAGTTCTTC. Protein: CASSQNYEQFF. The whole variable domain, remainder taken from reference TRBV14 and TRBJ2-1, is EAGVTQFPSHSVIEKGQTVTLRCDPISGHDNLYWYRRVMGKEIKFLLHFVKESKQDESGMPNNRFLAERTGGTYSTLKVQPAELEDSGVYFCASSQNYEQFFGPGTRLTVL.

The CDR3 DNA reads TGTGCCACCAGCAGAGATTTTGGTACACGTCTGAAAAGGGATTCACCCCTCCACTTT. The encoded protein is CATSRDFGTRLKRDSPLHF. The V and J genes are TRBV15 and TRBJ1-6; the D is unclear. Germline-derived CDR1 and CDR2 are LNHNV and YYDKDF (reference sequence). V lost 0 bases and J 8 bases, leaving 23 bases between the germline ends. The CDR3 has 19 residues. Complete variable domain (other parts from reference TRBV15 and TRBJ1-6): DAMVIQNPRYQVTQFGKPVTLSCSQTLNHNVMYWYQQKSSQAPKLLFHYYDKDFNNEADTPDNFQSRRPNTSFCFLDIRSPGLGDTAMYLCATSRDFGTRLKRDSPLHFGNGTRLTVT.

V is TRBV28 and J is TRBJ1-4; D remains ambiguous. This CDR3 contains 14 residues. Between the trimmed V and J ends, which lost 2 bases and 5 bases, there was a span of 9 bases. Per germline, CDR1 MDHEN and CDR2 SYDVKM. The CDR3 loop is CASSLTGENEKLFF. Here the CDR3 DNA reads TGTGCCAGCAGTTTAACTGGTGAAAATGAAAAACTGTTTTTT.

This clonotype was detected once. The rearrangement uses TRBV7-6 and TRBJ2-1, with TRBD2 identical over 7 bases. The CDR3 consists of 14 residues. Per germline, CDR1 SGHVS and CDR2 FNYEAQ. J gave up 9 bases and V 1 base, and 6 bases lay outside the gene matches. DNA for the CDR3: TGTGCCAGCAGCTTAGATCAAGGGAGGGCTGAGCAGTTCTTC. Its protein is CASSLDQGRAEQFF.

The chain is built from TRBV10-2 and TRBJ2-7; D could derive from TRBD1 or TRBD2 (5 bases each). Germline V CDR1 and CDR2: WSHSY, SAAADI. This CDR3 is built from 12 residues. Trimming removed 8 bases at V and 2 bases at J, with 10 bases between. CDR3 in DNA: TGCGCCAGCTGGGACGGCCCCTACGAGCAGTACTTC. Translating gives CASWDGPYEQYF.

The chain uses TRBV20-1 and TRBJ1-6, with 7 bases that match TRBD1. Trimming at V came to 3 bases and at J to 7 bases, leaving 9 bases not matched to a gene. Germline CDR1 and CDR2: DFQATT and SNEGSKA (reference sequence). This CDR3 contains 15 residues. The CDR3 bases are TGCAGTGCTAGTCCCCGGGACAGTCGCAATTCACCCCTCCACTTT. Its translation: CSASPRDSRNSPLHF.

The chain is built from TRBV2 and TRBJ1-4; TRBD1 is a possible D gene (6 bases). The CDR3 extends over 13 amino acids. Germline V gives CDR1 SNHLY, CDR2 FYNNEI. Between the trimmed V and J ends, which lost 3 bases and 8 bases, there was a span of 10 bases. The CDR3 reads CASSDRGGEKLFF. CDR3 nucleotide sequence: TGTGCCAGCAGTGACAGGGGTGGAGAAAAACTGTTTTTT.

This clonotype is termed medium-sized. This rearrangement joins TRBV19 to TRBJ2-5; 11 bases map to TRBD2. Trimming removed 1 base from V and 3 bases from J; junction bases left unmatched: 7. This CDR3 comprises 17 residues. CDR1 and CDR2 from the germline V gene are LNHDA and SQIVND (reference sequence). DNA for the CDR3: TGTGCCAGTAGTATAGGCCTAGCGGGGGGCCTTAAAGAGACCCAGTACTTC. This codes for CASSIGLAGGLKETQYF.

The CDR3 spells CASRTPYEQYF. Written as DNA, the CDR3 is TGTGCCAGCAGGACTCCATACGAGCAGTACTTC. The genes are TRBV6-9 and TRBJ2-7, with D uncertain. This CDR3 region has 11 residues. V lost 6 bases, J lost 4 bases, and 7 bases lay in between. CDR1 is MNHGY and CDR2 is SVAAGI in the germline V gene.

This clonotype was observed a handful of times. A single base separates this from a much larger clone, so it may be a read error. The chain recombines TRBV12-3 or TRBV12-4 with TRBJ2-1; TRBD1 is a possible D gene (7 bases). Trimming shortened V by 3 bases and J by 2 bases, and 11 bases separated the two germline ends. The CDR3 runs 15 residues. CDR3: CASSFRGRTYNEQFF. The CDR3 nucleotides read TGTGCCAGCAGTTTCAGGGGGAGGACCTACAATGAGCAGTTCTTC.

This clonotype was recorded at least ten times. The rearrangement joins TRBV19 to TRBJ2-4, with D hard to call. Germline-derived CDR1 and CDR2 are LNHDA and SQIVND (reference sequence). The germline V and J ends were trimmed by 4 bases and 8 bases, with 9 bases remaining between them. The CDR3 has 12 amino acids. CDR3 in DNA: TGTGCCAGTAGTAGTGACACGGACATTCAGTACTTC. Protein: CASSSDTDIQYF. Using reference TRBV19 and TRBJ2-4 for the parts outside the CDR3, the full variable domain is DGGITQSPKYLFRKEGQNVTLSCEQNLNHDAMYWYRQDPGQGLRLIYYSQIVNDFQKGDIAEGYSVSREKKESFPLTVTSAQKNPTAFYLCASSSDTDIQYFGAGTRLSVL.

This clonotype has only a few counts. This chain connects TRBV11-1 to TRBJ1-4; D may be TRBD1 (5 bases). Germline V gives CDR1 SGHAT, CDR2 FQDESV (reference sequence). The CDR3 has 15 residues. Trimming left V 4 bases short and J 8 bases short, with 17 bases between. This chain's CDR3 is CASSSREGSWEKLFF. The CDR3 nucleotides read TGTGCCAGCAGCTCTAGGGAGGGGTCGTGGGAAAAACTGTTTTTT.

This clonotype appeared many times. The chain links TRBV11-2 to TRBJ1-5; no firm D call. The CDR3 covers 15 residues. The V and J ends lost 5 bases and 2 bases respectively, with 13 bases between them. Germline V gives CDR1 SGHAT, CDR2 FQNNGV. The CDR3 coding sequence is TGTGCCAGCAGCCCGGGGAGGACGGGCAATCAGCCCCAGCATTTT. Protein: CASSPGRTGNQPQHF.

This clonotype was seen many times. This may be a read error: a much more frequent sequence differs by one nucleotide. This sequence joins TRBV7-2 and TRBJ2-7; maybe TRBD2 (5 bases). Per the germline V gene, CDR1 is SGHTA and CDR2 is FQGNSA. This CDR3 is 14 amino acids long. The CDR3 loop reads CASSAQRQSYEQCF. The CDR3 coding sequence is TGTGCCAGCAGCGCACAGCGGCAGTCCTACGAGCAGTGCTTC.

The chain is built from TRBV5-6 and TRBJ1-2, with a weak D call TRBD1 (6 bases). There are 13 residues in the CDR3. Germline CDR1 reads SGHDT; CDR2 reads YYEEEE. The ends were cut back, 4 bases at V and 7 bases at J, with 14 bases in the middle. CDR3 sequence (DNA): TGTGCCAGCAGCCCCCAGGGGAGTGGTGGCTACACCTTC. The encoded protein is CASSPQGSGGYTF.

By sample share, this clonotype is medium-sized (0.01 to 0.1%). The genes are TRBV7-9 and TRBJ2-7; D is ambiguous. The germline V gene has CDR1 SEHNR and CDR2 FQNEAQ (reference sequence). V lost 1 base and J 7 bases, leaving 17 bases between the germline ends. This CDR3 is built from 15 residues. The CDR3 DNA reads as TGTGCCAGCAGCTTAGGCCGGGCCCGCGCTCGGGAGCAGTACTTC. It yields the protein CASSLGRARAREQYF. The complete variable domain, with remaining parts taken from reference TRBV7-9 and TRBJ2-7, reads DTGVSQNPRHKITKRGQNVTFRCDPISEHNRLYWYRQTLGQGPEFLTYFQNEAQLEKSRLLSDRFSAERPKGSFSTLEIQRTEQGDSAMYLCASSLGRARAREQYFGPGTRLTVT.

This chain links TRBV7-8 with TRBJ2-7; 10 bases match TRBD2. With 4 bases clipped from V and 6 bases from J, the junction kept 9 bases outside the gene matches. CDR3 size: 15 residues. Germline CDR1 and CDR2: SGHVS and FQNEAQ. CDR3 in DNA: TGTGCCAGCAGCTCAAAAGCGGGGGGGCTTTTCGAGCAGTACTTC. It is translated as CASSSKAGGLFEQYF.

Of note for this clonotype: The junction departs from the called germline gene at one end, perhaps through a read error. The chain carries TRBV7-3 and TRBJ2-7; TRBD2 matches at 7 bases. CDR3 length equals 15 residues. Germline-derived CDR1 and CDR2 are SGHTA and FQGTGA. The CDR3 region has the DNA TGTGCCAGCAGCTTAGGTGCTAGCGGACCATACGAGCAGCACTTC. The encoded protein is CASSLGASGPYEQHF.

The chain combines TRBV3-1 with TRBJ1-6; unclear D gene. The CDR3 totals 14 residues. V was cut by 3 bases and J by 6 bases, with 9 bases left in between. Germline assignment: CDR1 LGHDT and CDR2 YNNKEL (reference sequence). The CDR3 here is CASSQEQSNSPLHF. Written as DNA, the CDR3 is TGTGCCAGCAGCCAGGAACAATCTAATTCACCCCTCCACTTT.

This clonotype has a count of ten or more. A much larger clone lies one base from this, so it may be a read error. The CDR3 bases are TGTGCCAGCAGCTCAACCAGGGGTTTATTGGATGGCTCCACCTTC. Its translation is CASSSTRGLLDGSTF. This chain links TRBV9 with TRBJ1-2, with D perhaps matching TRBD1 (6 bases). The germline V gene encodes CDR1 SGDLS and CDR2 YYNGEE. The CDR3 totals 15 residues.

As regards this clonotype: The CDR3 end shows no conserved phenylalanine or tryptophan, and so a read error is likely. The DNA is omitted, as the CDR3 cannot be located on it reliably, and the CDR3 follows TCRdb's listing. The chain joins TRBV4-1 to TRBJ2-5; the DNA was not used to check the table's D call, TRBD2. Counting both end residues, the CDR3 totals 15 amino acids. The germline gives CDR1 MGHRA, CDR2 YSYEKL. CDR3 sequence reads: CASSQVRGEGYTFGS.

To note about this clonotype: An end of the junction does not agree with germline; a read error may underlie this. The V call is TRBV7-6, the J call TRBJ2-3; TRBD2 agrees at 9 bases. CDR3 length: 15 residues. Germline CDR1 reads SGHVS; CDR2 reads FNYEAQ. Here the CDR3 reads CAGSESGGNTDTQYF. The CDR3 DNA is TGTGCCGGCAGTGAGAGCGGGGGGAACACAGATACGCAGTATTTT.

The rearrangement joins TRBV20-1 to TRBJ2-3; TRBD2 matches at 7 bases. This CDR3 region has 16 residues. Germline CDR1 reads DFQATT; CDR2 reads SNEGSKA (reference sequence). Here the CDR3 reads CSCFEGGRLRSDTQYF. CDR3 DNA: TGCAGCTGTTTTGAAGGCGGGAGACTTAGATCAGATACGCAGTATTTT.

This clonotype has a count of ten or more. This chain joins TRBV5-1 and TRBJ2-4; 9 nucleotides line up with TRBD1. J lost 1 base, V lost 4 bases, and 15 bases had no gene match. The CDR3 sequence is 19 residues long. CDR1 is SGHRS, CDR2 YFSETQ, per germline. The CDR3 reads CASSMDPARDREAKNIQYF. CDR3 sequence (DNA): TGCGCCAGCAGCATGGACCCAGCCCGGGACAGGGAGGCCAAAAACATTCAGTACTTC.

Sample share makes this clonotype medium-sized. This chain's CDR3 is CSAGGGGAGYNEQFF. CDR3 nucleotides: TGCAGTGCTGGGGGGGGTGGAGCTGGCTACAATGAGCAGTTCTTC. V is TRBV20-1 and J is TRBJ2-1, with TRBD2 matching over 7 bases. The CDR3 sequence is 15 residues long. The ends lost 5 bases at V and 3 bases at J; junction bases unmatched: 10. Germline values: CDR1 DFQATT, CDR2 SNEGSKA (reference sequence).

This clonotype was counted at least ten times. Possible read error: a much larger clone is one base away. The V and J genes are TRBV5-8 and TRBJ2-7; 9 nucleotides align to TRBD1. Germline assignment: CDR1 SGHTS and CDR2 YDEGEE. V dropped 7 bases and J dropped 2; count of bases not matched to a gene: 4. This CDR3 has 13 amino acids. The DNA for the CDR3 is TGTGCCAGCGAAAGACAGGGGGCCTACGAGCAGTACTTC. Residues: CASERQGAYEQYF.

This clonotype was found many times. The V call is TRBV5-1, the J call TRBJ2-7; D might be TRBD1 or TRBD2, each matching 5 bases. The germline gives CDR1 SGHRS, CDR2 YFSETQ. V was cut by 6 bases and J by 0 bases, with 13 bases left in between. The CDR3 runs to 14 residues. The CDR3 DNA sequence: TGCGCCAGCACAATGGGGACGGGCTCCTACGAGCAGTACTTC. Residues: CASTMGTGSYEQYF.

This sequence joins TRBV20-1 and TRBJ2-5; TRBD2 aligns across 9 bases. V lost 5 bases to trimming and J lost 4 bases; unmatched junction nucleotides: 8. The CDR3 has 14 residues. Germline V gene sequence: CDR1 DFQATT, CDR2 SNEGSKA (reference sequence). CDR3 protein: CSAPRGGGRETQYF. CDR3 coding DNA: TGCAGTGCTCCGCGGGGGGGCGGACGAGAGACCCAGTACTTC.

DNA for the CDR3: TGTGCCAGCAGTCCTAGGGGGCGGATTGAGACCCAGTACTTC. Its translation: CASSPRGRIETQYF. The V and J genes are TRBV28 and TRBJ2-5; TRBD1 agrees at 7 bases. Trimming removed 5 bases from V and 5 bases from J; junction bases left unmatched: 8. The CDR3 length is 14 residues. Germline CDR1 is MDHEN and CDR2 is SYDVKM.

The gene calls are TRBV9 and TRBJ2-1, with D perhaps matching TRBD2 (6 bases). Germline values: CDR1 SGDLS, CDR2 YYNGEE. The CDR3 spans 18 residues. Trimming took 0 bases from V and 2 from J, leaving 18 bases between them. This CDR3 is CASSVGSMVVAAYNEQFF. The DNA for the CDR3 is TGTGCCAGCAGCGTAGGTTCGATGGTGGTAGCGGCCTACAATGAGCAGTTCTTC.